Following are 30 T cell receptor beta chains from one sample sequenced in a study of beta chain features in type 1 diabetes. Findings and limits, study-wide: Shorter TCRB CDR3s, moderately but significantly so, marked every one of the four CD4+ subsets in Type 1 diabetes patients.

Their antigens are not known. Investigators reverse transcribed all isolated RNA, so they sequenced expressed TCRB transcripts. Some clones are missing from TCRdb's copy, which holds only in-frame ones; the method was immunoSEQ multiplex PCR. The sample shows a few hundred thousand clones, roughly 15% of them seen only once. Sequenced: naive CD4+ T cells from blood. The receptors stem from a man between 18 and 29 years old with type 1 diabetes.

The sample holds a few counts of this clone. The V gene is TRBV7-2, the J gene TRBJ2-7; 7 positions match TRBD1. Germline trimming cut 1 base from V and 6 bases from J; bases unmatched to any gene: 3. Germline V gene data show CDR1 as SGHTA and CDR2 as FQGNSA. CDR3 length: 13 residues. The CDR3 is CASSLDRGAEQYF. The CDR3 nucleotides are TGTGCCAGCAGCTTAGACAGGGGAGCCGAGCAGTACTTC.

The rearrangement links TRBV2 to TRBJ2-2; tentatively, D is TRBD1 (6 bases). Trimming shortened V by 6 bases and J by 5 bases, and 7 bases separated the two germline ends. The CDR3 has 12 amino acids. In germline, CDR1 is SNHLY, CDR2 FYNNEI. The CDR3 sequence: CASRQGTGELFF. As DNA, the CDR3 is TGTGCCAGCAGACAGGGTACCGGGGAGCTGTTTTTT.

The genes are TRBV5-1 and TRBJ2-6; the D gene is possibly TRBD1 (5 bases). V was shortened by 0 bases and J by 0 bases, with 13 bases between the two germline ends. Germline CDR1 is SGHRS and CDR2 is YFSETQ. CDR3 length: 18 residues. The CDR3 sequence: CASSLAMTAGSGANVLTF. The CDR3 DNA reads TGCGCCAGCAGCTTGGCTATGACAGCCGGCTCTGGGGCCAACGTCCTGACTTTC.

This clone turned up a few times. This chain connects TRBV18 to TRBJ1-1, with 9 bases fitting TRBD1. The ends lost 6 bases at V and 1 base at J; junction bases unmatched: 3. Looked up from germline, CDR1 is KGHSH and CDR2 is LQKENI. This CDR3 is built from 14 residues. The CDR3: CASSADRGNTEAFF. In nucleotides, the CDR3 is TGTGCCAGCTCCGCGGACAGGGGGAACACTGAAGCTTTCTTT.

The genes are TRBV6-6 and TRBJ2-1, with TRBD2 identical over 9 bases. CDR1 MNHNY and CDR2 SVGAGI come from the germline V gene (reference sequence). The CDR3 runs to 14 residues. Germline trimming cut 4 bases from V and 9 bases from J; bases unmatched to any gene: 7. The CDR3 bases are TGTGCCAGCAGTTCCTTAGCGGGAGTTGGTGAGCAGTTCTTC. Translated, it gives CASSSLAGVGEQFF.

The chain carries TRBV7-2 and TRBJ2-3; a weak D match, TRBD1 (6 bases). Per germline, CDR1 SGHTA and CDR2 FQGNSA. V lost 7 bases and J lost 5, with 16 bases in between. This CDR3 is 14 amino acids long. The CDR3 loop reads CASTWQGRGDTQYF. CDR3 bases: TGTGCCAGCACCTGGCAGGGGAGAGGAGATACGCAGTATTTT.

The V gene is TRBV30, the J gene TRBJ2-3; 9 bases are shared with TRBD2. The CDR3 length is 18 residues. Germline V gene sequence: CDR1 GTSNPN, CDR2 SVGIG (reference sequence). After removal of 1 base from V and 2 bases from J, the junction contained 13 bases not matched to a gene. CDR3 loop: CAWSDDWTSVGLTDTQYF. The DNA of the CDR3 is TGTGCCTGGAGTGACGACTGGACTAGCGTTGGCCTCACAGATACGCAGTATTTT.

J is TRBJ2-3 and V is TRBV25-1; no clear D gene. V was cut by 8 bases and J by 0 bases, with 9 bases left in between. The CDR3 spans 13 residues. CDR1 and CDR2 (germline): MGHDK, SYGVNS. The CDR3 region has the DNA TGTGCCAGCGGCCCCGCTAGCACAGATACGCAGTATTTT. Its translation is CASGPASTDTQYF. Supplemented by reference TRBV25-1 and TRBJ2-3, the full variable domain reads EADIYQTPRYLVIGTGKKITLECSQTMGHDKMYWYQQDPGMELHLIHYSYGVNSTEKGDLSSESTVSRIRTEHFPLTLESARPSHTSQYLCASGPASTDTQYFGPGTRLTVL.

This clone has just a few counts. The J gene is TRBJ1-1, the V gene TRBV29-1; TRBD1 is a possible D gene (6 bases). The germline CDR1 and CDR2 sequences are SQVTM and ANQGSEA. Trimming stripped 2 bases from V and 4 bases from J, with 17 bases between. There are 15 residues in the CDR3. CDR3 sequence: CSVELWGGRGTEAFF. The CDR3 DNA sequence: TGCAGCGTTGAACTCTGGGGGGGCCGAGGCACTGAAGCTTTCTTT.

The chain uses TRBV9 and TRBJ1-1; unclear D gene. Germline CDR1 is SGDLS and CDR2 is YYNGEE. This CDR3 is built from 14 residues. Between the trimmed V and J ends, which lost 0 bases and 0 bases, there was a span of 6 bases. The CDR3 is CASSVGNMNTEAFF. In nucleotides, the CDR3 is TGTGCCAGCAGCGTAGGTAACATGAACACTGAAGCTTTCTTT.

The chain links TRBV2 to TRBJ2-1, with D possibly matching TRBD2 (5 bases). The CDR3 is made up of 11 amino acids. Trimming shortened V by 6 bases and J by 12 bases, and 12 bases separated the two germline ends. Germline CDR1 is SNHLY and CDR2 is FYNNEI. The CDR3 DNA reads TGTGCCAGCAGAGTTAGCGCCCTGCAGTTCTTC. This codes for CASRVSALQFF.

This chain joins TRBV2 and TRBJ1-1; TRBD1 is a possible D gene (5 bases). The V gene lost 4 bases and the J gene lost 7 bases, with 10 bases spanning the gap. The CDR3 covers 12 residues. Germline V lookup: CDR1 SNHLY, CDR2 FYNNEI. CDR3 DNA: TGTGCCAGCAGTGCCCAGGGTCTTGAAGCTTTCTTT. Amino acid sequence: CASSAQGLEAFF.

This clone was seen a handful of times. The chain is built from TRBV28 and TRBJ2-3; D is perhaps TRBD2 (6 bases). The CDR3 loop spans 12 amino acids. Trimming removed 5 bases from V and 12 bases from J, with 15 bases in between. Germline loops: CDR1 MDHEN, CDR2 SYDVKM. DNA of the CDR3: TGTGCCAGCAGTGTAGCGGTGGGGGATCAGTATTTT. This translates into CASSVAVGDQYF.

This clone was found a few times. The chain joins TRBV5-1 to TRBJ2-3; TRBD2 matches 7 bases. Germline-derived CDR1 and CDR2 are SGHRS and YFSETQ. J lost 0 bases, V lost 0 bases, and 4 bases had no gene match. This CDR3 region has 16 residues. The CDR3 DNA is TGCGCCAGCAGCTTGGGCCTAGCGGTTAGCACAGATACGCAGTATTTT. Translating it yields CASSLGLAVSTDTQYF.

V gene TRBV10-3 combines with J gene TRBJ2-7; 13 bases align to TRBD2. J gave up 4 bases and V 3 bases, and 3 bases lay outside the gene matches. The CDR3 contains 15 residues. Germline V lookup: CDR1 ENHRY, CDR2 SYGVKD. The CDR3 DNA is TGTGCCATCAGTGAACTACTAGCGGGGGGGTACGAGCAGTACTTC. Protein sequence: CAISELLAGGYEQYF.

The rearrangement joins TRBV19 to TRBJ2-7; TRBD1 might be the D (6 bases). This CDR3 is built from 11 residues. Per the germline V gene, CDR1 is LNHDA and CDR2 is SQIVND (reference sequence). V shed 8 bases and J shed 7 bases, with 12 bases lying between them. The DNA of the CDR3 is TGTGCCAGTGGTGACAGGAGAGAGCAGTACTTC. Translated, it gives CASGDRREQYF.

The chain joins TRBV5-6 to TRBJ1-2; tentatively, D is TRBD1 (5 bases). Looked up from germline, CDR1 is SGHDT and CDR2 is YYEEEE. Trimming removed 3 bases at V and 7 bases at J, with 7 bases between. CDR3 length equals 11 residues. CDR3 DNA sequence: TGTGCCAGCAGCTGGGGGGGTGGCTACACCTTC. This encodes CASSWGGGYTF.

This chain uses TRBV6-5 with TRBJ2-1; no clear D gene. Per the germline V gene, CDR1 is MNHEY and CDR2 is SVGAGI. V shed 2 bases and J shed 6 bases, with 2 bases lying between them. CDR3 length: 11 amino acids. Here the CDR3 reads CASSYRNEQFF. CDR3 nucleotides: TGTGCCAGCAGTTACCGCAATGAGCAGTTCTTC.

This clone was observed a few times. The V gene is TRBV19, the J gene TRBJ2-5; the D gene is possibly TRBD2 (6 bases). The CDR3 has 17 residues. Germline V lookup: CDR1 LNHDA, CDR2 SQIVND (reference sequence). Deletions cut 4 bases from V and 3 bases from J, with 21 bases between. The chain's CDR3 is CASSRDRGSIVEETQYF. The DNA for the CDR3 is TGTGCCAGTAGTAGGGATCGGGGGAGCATCGTAGAAGAGACCCAGTACTTC.

This clone has a handful of counts. The rearrangement uses TRBV27 and TRBJ1-2; perhaps TRBD1 as D (5 bases). The length of the CDR3 is 13 residues. Trimming left V 6 bases short and J 8 bases short, with 16 bases between. Per the germline V gene, CDR1 is MNHEY and CDR2 is SMNVEV (reference sequence). For the CDR3, the DNA is TGTGCCAGCAGGGGGGAGGCAGTCGGGGGCTACACCTTC. Translated: CASRGEAVGGYTF.

The sample holds a few counts of this clone. J is TRBJ2-7 and V is TRBV2; D ambiguous. Trimming took off 5 bases at V and 5 bases at J, with 16 bases between the two ends. This CDR3 region has 14 residues. The V gene's germline CDR1 is SNHLY and CDR2 FYNNEI. This CDR3 is CASSHERGGNEQYF. The CDR3 coding sequence is TGTGCCAGCAGTCACGAGCGAGGCGGCAACGAGCAGTACTTC. Supplemented by reference TRBV2 and TRBJ2-7, the full variable domain reads EPEVTQTPSHQVTQMGQEVILRCVPISNHLYFYWYRQILGQKVEFLVSFYNNEISEKSEIFDDQFSVERPDGSNFTLKIRSTKLEDSAMYFCASSHERGGNEQYFGPGTRLTVT.

This clone occurred a few times. This chain uses TRBV18 with TRBJ1-2, with TRBD1 identical over 10 bases. This CDR3 has 15 residues. The germline V gene encodes CDR1 KGHSH and CDR2 LQKENI. The trim removed 6 bases at V and 4 bases at J, leaving 8 bases unmatched. CDR3 sequence: CASSYGTGVAYGYTF. CDR3 coding DNA: TGTGCCAGCTCCTACGGGACAGGGGTTGCCTATGGCTACACCTTC.

There are a few counts of this clone. The chain employs TRBV14 and TRBJ1-2; tentative D call: TRBD1 (5 bases). CDR3 size: 15 residues. Germline CDR1 and CDR2: SGHDN and FVKESK. Trimming cost V 4 bases and J 5 bases, with 17 bases left between them. The CDR3 here is CASSPNRGSRYGYTF. DNA of the CDR3: TGTGCCAGCAGCCCTAACCGGGGGTCGCGGTATGGCTACACCTTC.

This clone was observed a handful of times. The V and J genes are TRBV28 and TRBJ2-6; no clear D gene. The CDR3 runs to 16 residues. The germline gives CDR1 MDHEN, CDR2 SYDVKM. The V end was cut by 2 bases, the J end by 0 bases, with 8 bases between. CDR3 loop: CASSLVTGSGANVLTF. The DNA for the CDR3 is TGTGCCAGCAGTTTAGTCACGGGCTCTGGGGCCAACGTCCTGACTTTC.

The chain is built from TRBV6-5 and TRBJ1-5; weak D call: TRBD1 (5 bases). From germline, CDR1 is MNHEY and CDR2 SVGAGI. V lost 6 bases and J 6 bases, leaving 15 bases between the germline ends. This CDR3 has 14 amino acids. The CDR3 DNA reads as TGTGCCAGCAGCGGGACTCTGGGAGGTCAGCCCCAGCATTTT. It specifies CASSGTLGGQPQHF.

The J gene is TRBJ1-1, the V gene TRBV14; TRBD1 agrees at 8 bases. The V gene end was trimmed by 4 bases and the J gene end by 8 bases; junction bases not matched to a gene: 12. Per the germline V gene, CDR1 is SGHDN and CDR2 is FVKESK. The CDR3 is made up of 15 amino acids. The CDR3 protein is CASSRETGAGTEAFF. CDR3 nucleotide sequence: TGTGCCAGCAGCCGAGAGACAGGGGCTGGTACCGAAGCTTTCTTT.

The rearrangement links TRBV4-1 to TRBJ1-5; TRBD1 matches 8 bases. Germline values: CDR1 MGHRA, CDR2 YSYEKL. The J segment lost 6 bases and the V segment lost 2 bases, leaving 9 bases of the junction unmatched. The CDR3 sequence is 16 residues long. The CDR3 region is CASSQPGQGVLQPQHF. The DNA of the CDR3 is TGCGCCAGCAGCCAACCCGGACAGGGTGTCCTTCAGCCCCAGCATTTT.

This clone has only a few counts. The rearrangement uses TRBV5-1 and TRBJ2-5, with 10 bases identical to TRBD1. CDR1 is SGHRS, CDR2 YFSETQ, per germline. The CDR3 runs 15 residues. The ends lost 4 bases at V and 5 bases at J; junction bases unmatched: 8. The CDR3 region is CASSLGTGVSETQYF. DNA of the CDR3: TGCGCCAGCAGCCTAGGGACAGGGGTATCGGAGACCCAGTACTTC.

The gene calls are TRBV14 and TRBJ1-1; D remains ambiguous. Germline CDR1 SGHDN, CDR2 FVKESK. The germline V and J ends were trimmed by 3 bases and 0 bases, with 14 bases remaining between them. The CDR3 totals 16 residues. CDR3 sequence reads: CASSQREGSLNTEAFF. CDR3 coding DNA: TGTGCCAGCAGCCAGCGGGAAGGCTCGTTGAACACTGAAGCTTTCTTT.

The chain recombines TRBV5-1 with TRBJ1-1, with 8 nucleotides matching TRBD1. The CDR3 contains 13 residues. Germline CDR1 and CDR2: SGHRS and YFSETQ. V lost 4 bases, J lost 7 bases, and 6 bases stayed unmatched. The CDR3 loop reads CASSQQGGNEAFF. The CDR3 DNA follows: TGCGCCAGCAGCCAACAGGGGGGGAATGAAGCTTTCTTT.